This TCR beta chain was documented in a study of lymphopenia after photon versus proton radiotherapy. General observations from the study: Only patients who died were analyzed for survival; proton advantage is unproven. A bigger post-nadir fall in TCR diversity correlated inversely with survival time in deceased patients. Proton therapy kept repertoires fairly stable, unlike photons, which gained effector/memory cells.

CDR1 and CDR2 (germline): SGHTA, FQGTGA. The CDR3 is made up of 14 amino acids. V was clipped by 4 bases and J by 1 base, with 8 bases between them. Concerning this clone itself: The antigen is unknown.

Profiling relied on immunoSEQ multiplex PCR, and the TCRdb table lists in-frame clones only, not all of them. The sample records some 27,000 clones, 81% being singletons. Sequenced material: peripheral blood, taken from a patient treated with photon-based radiotherapy. This chain joins TRBV7-3 and TRBJ2-1; D is unclear. The clonotype comes from a man between 45 and 60 years old with gastric cancer. The CDR3: CASSSGGSYNEQFF. CDR3 sequence (DNA): TGTGCCAGCAGCTCTGGCGGATCCTACAATGAGCAGTTCTTC.